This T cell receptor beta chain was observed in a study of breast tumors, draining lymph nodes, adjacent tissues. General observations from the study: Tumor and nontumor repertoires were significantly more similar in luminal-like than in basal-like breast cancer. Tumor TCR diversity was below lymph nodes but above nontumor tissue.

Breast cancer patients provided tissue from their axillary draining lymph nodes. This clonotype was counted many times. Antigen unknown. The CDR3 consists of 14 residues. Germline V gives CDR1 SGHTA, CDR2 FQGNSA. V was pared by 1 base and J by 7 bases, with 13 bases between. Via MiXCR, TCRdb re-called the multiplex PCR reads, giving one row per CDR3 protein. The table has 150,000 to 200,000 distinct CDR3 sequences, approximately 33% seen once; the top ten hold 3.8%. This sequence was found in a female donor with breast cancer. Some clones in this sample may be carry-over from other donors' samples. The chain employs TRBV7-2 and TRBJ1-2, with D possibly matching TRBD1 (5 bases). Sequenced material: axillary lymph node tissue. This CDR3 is CASSLERGTSGYTF. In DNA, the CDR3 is TGTGCCAGCAGCTTAGAGAGGGGTACCTCTGGCTACACCTTC.